This T cell receptor (beta chain) emerged from a study of blood T cell repertoires in COVID-19. Original data processing: Scientists estimated how many nucleated cells there were by amplifying reference gene primers. TCRdb keeps only in-frame clones here, not all; method: immunoSEQ multiplex PCR. V, J and clone size derive from that table, while D and trimming were established from the DNA sequence. The sample holds 200,000 or so clones, about 86% seen once. Participants' own reports of clinical history determined their cohort assignment. All recovered Cohort 3 donors got two negative PCRs, got clearance, or saw symptom resolution. Germline trimming cut 4 bases from V and 3 bases from J; bases unmatched to any gene: 9. The CDR3 is 15 residues long. The germline gives CDR1 SGHDT, CDR2 YYEEEE.

The sequencing sample was made of PBMCs or T cells enriched from blood (not recorded which). The V call is TRBV5-6, the J call TRBJ1-2; 7 positions agree with TRBD1. The TCR originated in a middle-aged man who had recovered from COVID-19. The CDR3 DNA sequence: TGTGCCAGCAGCCTCGGGACAGTAAGCGACTATGGCTACACCTTC. This gives the protein CASSLGTVSDYGYTF.